These T cell receptor beta chains were read from a single sample in a study of shared clonotypes between healthy human individuals. Profiled with immunoSEQ multiplex PCR; TCRdb holds only in-frame clones, not every one. Among roughly 1,100,000 clones listed, under 80% were seen once. Sequencing input: memory CD4+ T cells sorted from blood. These receptors were collected from a man aged 18 to 29 in good health. The CDR3 runs from the conserved cysteine through the conserved F or W. D genes are given only for firm matches. Size is omitted from some rows. Given values are once, few, many or a class for expanded clones.

cdr3_nt cdr3_aa v_call cdr3_length j_call clone_size d_call
TGTGCCAGCAGCTGGGGCGGCAGACAGAACACTGAAGCTTTCTTT CASSWGGRQNTEAFF TRBV7-9 15 TRBJ1-1 . .
TGTGCCATCAGTGATTGGGACAGGCCCATGAACACTGAAGCTTTCTTT CAISDWDRPMNTEAFF TRBV10-3 16 TRBJ1-1 . TRBD1
TGTGCCAGCAGCTCCGGATGGCAGGAGCAGTTCTTC CASSSGWQEQFF TRBV7-2 12 TRBJ2-1 . .
TGCGCCAGCACCCGGACAGGTTTGGAAGAGACCCAGTACTTC CASTRTGLEETQYF TRBV5-1 14 TRBJ2-5 . TRBD1
TGCGCCAGCAGCCAAGATGCGAATAAAGAGACCCAGTACTTC CASSQDANKETQYF TRBV4-1 14 TRBJ2-5 . .
TGTGCCAGCTGTGTCGGAGAGACCCAGTACTTC CASCVGETQYF TRBV6-1 11 TRBJ2-5 . .
TGTGCCAGCAGTTTGACCGGCTCTGGGGCCAACGTCCTGACTTTC CASSLTGSGANVLTF TRBV28 15 TRBJ2-6 once .
TGTGCCAGCAGTTATCGGCAAAGGGGGCGCAGCTATGGCTACACCTTC CASSYRQRGRSYGYTF TRBV6-5 16 TRBJ1-2 . TRBD1
TGTGCCTCCAACAAGGGCCTCGACAATGAGCAGTTCTTC CASNKGLDNEQFF TRBV10-3 13 TRBJ2-1 many .
TGTGCCAGCAGTGACGGGGGGGCCAGGATCACAGATACGCAGTATTTT CASSDGGARITDTQYF TRBV25-1 16 TRBJ2-3 . TRBD2
TGTGCCAGCTTGGGGAGAAACGGAAACACCATATATTTT CASLGRNGNTIYF TRBV28 13 TRBJ1-3 . .
TGTGCCAGCAGGCGAGACGGGACCCAGTACTTC CASRRDGTQYF TRBV2 11 TRBJ2-5 . .
TGCGCCAGCAGCCAAAAGGACAGGGCTTATGGCTACACCTTC CASSQKDRAYGYTF TRBV4-1 14 TRBJ1-2 few TRBD1
TGTGCCAGCAGTCCACAGGGCTCCTACGAGCAGTACTTC CASSPQGSYEQYF TRBV6-5 13 TRBJ2-7 . .
TGCGCCAGCAGCCCGGGACAGGGGAGCTCCTACGAGCAGTACTTC CASSPGQGSSYEQYF TRBV4-1 15 TRBJ2-7 few TRBD1
TGTGCCAGCAGTGAAGGTTATCTTCTAGATAATTCACCCCTCCACTTT CASSEGYLLDNSPLHF TRBV25-1 16 TRBJ1-6 . .
TGTGCCAGCAAAGGCAGGGGTAGCACAGATACGCAGTATTTT CASKGRGSTDTQYF TRBV28 14 TRBJ2-3 . .
TGTGCCAGCAGCCGGGGCGACGCCTACGAGCAGTACTTC CASSRGDAYEQYF TRBV6-5 13 TRBJ2-7 . .
TGCAGCGTTGGGTCAGGGACGAATCAGCCCCAGCATTTT CSVGSGTNQPQHF TRBV29-1 13 TRBJ1-5 . .
TGCGCCAGCAGCCCCGGAGGAGGGGGCAACGAGCAGTACTTC CASSPGGGGNEQYF TRBV5-1 14 TRBJ2-7 . .
TGTGCCACCCACACGCTTCGGGATTCACCCCTCCACTTT CATHTLRDSPLHF TRBV6-6 13 TRBJ1-6 . .